This TCR beta chain derives from a study of T cell responses to AZD1222 COVID-19 vaccine. Study context: Samples with a second dose at about 4 or about 12 weeks were pooled together.

Of note for this clone: The antigen remains unidentified.

Findings and limits, study-wide: Spike-specific TCR breadth and depth grew following two AZD1222 doses. Spike regions recognized by vaccine-associated CD4 TCRs spanned the protein, led by 160-218 and 743-854. White British donors predominated, females outnumbered males, and clonal diversity was possibly underestimated.

The table came from immunoSEQ multiplex PCR; TCRdb's copy has only in-frame clones and leaves some out. The sample holds approximately 140,000 clones; around 89% are singletons and the top ten take about 3%. This CDR3 region has 12 residues. V was trimmed by 4 bases and J by 5 bases, leaving 8 bases between them. Germline-derived CDR1 and CDR2 are MDHEN and SYDVKM. The rearrangement joins TRBV28 to TRBJ1-2; D ambiguous. The material was peripheral blood, obtained on day 0 of AZD1222 vaccination. The TCR comes from an adult in good health. CDR3 coding DNA: TGTGCCAGCAGTTCGGGGAATTATGGCTACACCTTC. This codes for CASSSGNYGYTF.